This T cell receptor beta chain emerged from a study of blood T cell repertoires in COVID-19. In the study overall: The analysed material was cDNA or gDNA that came from T cells, B-cell-depleted T cells, or PBMCs.

Per the authors' pipeline: The authors estimated nucleated cell counts from reference gene primer amplification. TCRdb's table, derived via immunoSEQ multiplex PCR, lists solely in-frame clones and lacks some. V and J calls and clone size follow that table, whereas D and trimming were derived from the DNA. The table has tens of thousands of clones, approximately 88% seen once. This TCR came from a man aged 50 to 59 with active COVID-19. Sequencing input: peripheral blood.

The CDR3 sequence is CSATRSNEQFF. The CDR3 nucleotides read TGCAGTGCCACTAGAAGCAATGAGCAGTTCTTC. V usage is TRBV20-1 and J usage is TRBJ2-1; perhaps TRBD2 as D (5 bases). Germline V gives CDR1 DFQATT, CDR2 SNEGSKA (reference sequence). Trimming took off 6 bases at V and 6 bases at J, with 9 bases between the two ends. CDR3 size: 11 residues.